Following are 14 T cell receptor beta chains from one sample sequenced in a study of radiation and T cells in renal cell carcinoma. Time point given: baseline pretreatment blood. Documented treatment: 15 Gy SBRT to primary tumor, nephrectomy 4 weeks later. TCRdb's copy holds only in-frame clones and misses some; the assay was immunoSEQ multiplex PCR. The sample includes 70,000 to 95,000 clones, roughly four fifths of them seen just once. The specimen was blood, collected from a patient whose treatment included radiotherapy and nephrectomy. These receptors all come from a man aged 55-75 years with renal cell carcinoma.

This chain's CDR3 is CASSPRIEGMVAVQYF. CDR3 DNA sequence: TGTGCCAGCTCACCACGAATAGAGGGGATGGTAGCCGTGCAGTACTTC. This chain joins TRBV18 and TRBJ2-7, with D possibly called TRBD1 or TRBD2 (5 bases each). V was cut by 1 base and J by 9 bases, with 22 bases left in between. Looked up from germline, CDR1 is KGHSH and CDR2 is LQKENI. The CDR3 has 16 residues. The full variable domain, rest sourced from reference TRBV18 and TRBJ2-7, is NAGVMQNPRHLVRRRGQEARLRCSPMKGHSHVYWYRQLPEEGLKFMVYLQKENIIDESGMPKERFSAEFPKEGPSILRIQQVVRGDSAAYFCASSPRIEGMVAVQYFGPGTRLTVT.

This sequence joins TRBV9 and TRBJ1-2; 7 bases are a match to TRBD1. This CDR3 is built from 13 residues. J was trimmed by 5 bases and V by 5 bases; bases with no gene match: 6. Per germline, CDR1 SGDLS and CDR2 YYNGEE. This CDR3 reads CASRDQGGYGYTF. As DNA, the CDR3 is TGTGCCAGCAGAGACCAGGGGGGTTATGGCTACACCTTC.

CDR3 in DNA: TGTGCCAGCAGCGTAGAAACTAGCGGGGGATCTCTTCCATACAATGAGCAGTTCTTC. It is translated as CASSVETSGGSLPYNEQFF. The rearrangement links TRBV9 to TRBJ2-1, with 11 bases lining up with TRBD2. Germline CDR1 reads SGDLS; CDR2 reads YYNGEE. After removal of 0 bases from V and 4 bases from J, the junction contained 12 bases not matched to a gene. CDR3 size: 19 residues. The complete variable domain, with remaining parts taken from reference TRBV9 and TRBJ2-1, reads DSGVTQTPKHLITATGQRVTLRCSPRSGDLSVYWYQQSLDQGLQFLIQYYNGEERAKGNILERFSAQQFPDLHSELNLSSLELGDSALYFCASSVETSGGSLPYNEQFFGPGTRLTVL.

V gene TRBV4-1 combines with J gene TRBJ2-5, with 9 bases lining up with TRBD2. V dropped 6 bases and J dropped 4; count of bases not matched to a gene: 9. The CDR3 contains 15 residues. CDR1 and CDR2 (germline): MGHRA, YSYEKL. CDR3 DNA: TGCGCCAGCAGTCAATTAGGACTAGCGAGAGAGACCCAGTACTTC. Amino acids: CASSQLGLARETQYF.

The rearrangement links TRBV15 to TRBJ2-2; either TRBD1 or TRBD2 may supply D (5 bases each). Germline CDR1 reads LNHNV; CDR2 reads YYDKDF (reference sequence). V lost 1 base and J lost 0, with 9 bases in between. The CDR3 is made up of 16 amino acids. CDR3 bases: TGTGCCACCAGCAGAGGGGGACCTACGAACACCGGGGAGCTGTTTTTT. It is translated as CATSRGGPTNTGELFF. The variable domain in full, completed from reference TRBV15 and TRBJ2-2, reads DAMVIQNPRYQVTQFGKPVTLSCSQTLNHNVMYWYQQKSSQAPKLLFHYYDKDFNNEADTPDNFQSRRPNTSFCFLDIRSPGLGDTAMYLCATSRGGPTNTGELFFGEGSRLTVL.

The chain employs TRBV1 and TRBJ2-1; the D call of TRBD2 is as the table states it, not checked on the DNA. TRBV1 is a listed pseudogene. The CDR3 loop spans 20 amino acids. The CDR3 coding sequence is TGCACCAGCAGCCAAGAGTCGGCTAGCGGGAGTACTCCTCCCGGCAATGAGCAGTTCTTC. Its protein is CTSSQESASGSTPPGNEQFF.

The chain combines TRBV9 with TRBJ2-7; D possibly corresponds to TRBD1 (7 bases). With 0 bases removed from V and 2 bases from J, the gap between germline ends came to 12 bases. The germline V gene has CDR1 SGDLS and CDR2 YYNGEE. This CDR3 region has 15 residues. The CDR3 sequence is CASSVGPGGTYEQYF. The CDR3 DNA is TGTGCCAGCAGCGTAGGGCCAGGGGGGACCTACGAGCAGTACTTC.

The chain carries TRBV27 and TRBJ1-3; no clear D gene. V was clipped by 1 base and J by 0 bases, with 13 bases between them. This CDR3 region has 17 residues. Germline CDR1 MNHEY, CDR2 SMNVEV (reference sequence). CDR3 protein: CASSLWPPGNSGNTIYF. CDR3 coding DNA: TGTGCCAGCAGTTTATGGCCGCCCGGGAACTCTGGAAACACCATATATTTT.

The chain couples TRBV5-1 to TRBJ2-7; a weak D match, TRBD2 (6 bases). Looked up from germline, CDR1 is SGHRS and CDR2 is YFSETQ. This CDR3 spans 15 amino acids. V was trimmed by 0 bases and J by 0 bases, leaving 10 bases between them. The CDR3 reads CASSLGTTSSYEQYF. In DNA form, the CDR3 reads TGCGCCAGCAGCTTGGGGACTACCAGCTCCTACGAGCAGTACTTC. Filled out from reference TRBV5-1 and TRBJ2-7, the complete variable domain reads KAGVTQTPRYLIKTRGQQVTLSCSPISGHRSVSWYQQTPGQGLQFLFEYFSETQRNKGNFPGRFSGRQFSNSRSEMNVSTLELGDSALYLCASSLGTTSSYEQYFGPGTRLTVT.

A single count supports this clone. The chain has TRBV11-3 and TRBJ2-2; 8 bases map to TRBD1. Germline CDR1 reads SGHNT; CDR2 reads YENEEA. The ends lost 5 bases at V and 6 bases at J; junction bases unmatched: 2. The CDR3 is made up of 13 amino acids. CDR3 nucleotides: TGTGCCAGCAGCCTACAGGGGGCCGGGGAGCTGTTTTTT. Translating gives CASSLQGAGELFF.

The V call is TRBV19, the J call TRBJ1-1; TRBD1 aligns across 8 bases. V gave up 3 bases and J gave up 4 bases; unmatched junction bases: 4. CDR1 and CDR2 from the germline V gene are LNHDA and SQIVND (reference sequence). This CDR3 comprises 14 residues. CDR3 in amino acids: CASSMHRGGTEAFF. CDR3 in DNA: TGTGCCAGTAGTATGCACAGGGGGGGCACTGAAGCTTTCTTT.

V gene TRBV29-1 combines with J gene TRBJ2-5, with 9 nucleotides matching TRBD1. This CDR3 is 15 amino acids long. J was trimmed by 4 bases and V by 2 bases; bases with no gene match: 8. Germline lookup yields CDR1 SQVTM and CDR2 ANQGSEA. The CDR3: CSVEPGQGAGETQYF. The CDR3 DNA is TGCAGCGTTGAACCGGGACAGGGTGCGGGAGAGACCCAGTACTTC.

This clone has only one observation. V and J are TRBV6-1 and TRBJ1-5, with 10 bases aligning to TRBD1. The J segment lost 0 bases and the V segment lost 4 bases, leaving 9 bases of the junction unmatched. Germline V CDR1 and CDR2: MNHNS, SASEGT. This CDR3 has 18 amino acids. The CDR3 DNA sequence: TGTGCCAGCAGTGGCCGGGACAGGGGTGATTATAGCAATCAGCCCCAGCATTTT. This sequence encodes CASSGRDRGDYSNQPQHF.

The CDR3 is CASSQDRGASTDTQYF. The DNA of the CDR3 is TGCGCCAGCAGCCAAGATCGAGGGGCTAGCACAGATACGCAGTATTTT. This chain uses TRBV4-3 with TRBJ2-3; tentatively, D is TRBD1 or TRBD2 (5 bases each). There are 16 residues in the CDR3. V was trimmed by 0 bases and J by 0 bases, leaving 10 bases between them. Germline CDR1 LGHNA, CDR2 YSLEER.